A selection of T cell receptor beta chains follows, all from one sample in a study of shared clonotypes between healthy human individuals. The repertoire was sequenced with immunoSEQ multiplex PCR; TCRdb's copy has only in-frame clones and lacks some. The repertoire consists of approximately 600,000 clones, with 85% to 95% occurring once and the leading ten covering approximately 0.11%. The sequenced sample consisted of naive CD8+ T cells sorted from blood. Receptors originate from a woman in her twenties or thirties in good health. The CDR3 runs from the conserved cysteine through the conserved F or W. D genes are given only for firm matches. Some rows have no size entry. The others give once, few or many, or a class for an expanded clone.

v_call	j_call	d_call	clone_size	cdr3_aa	cdr3_nt
TRBV28	TRBJ2-5	TRBD2	.	CASSFLADQETQYF	TGTGCCAGCAGTTTTCTAGCGGATCAAGAGACCCAGTACTTC
TRBV6-6	TRBJ2-7	TRBD1	.	CASSYVGQGDEQYF	TGTGCCAGCAGTTACGTTGGACAGGGGGACGAGCAGTACTTC
TRBV14	TRBJ1-2	.	.	CASSQTATDYYGYTF	TGTGCCAGCAGCCAGACGGCCACCGATTACTATGGCTACACCTTC
TRBV28	TRBJ2-7	TRBD2	.	CASSPTSGRTYEQYF	TGTGCCAGCAGTCCGACTAGCGGGAGGACCTACGAGCAGTACTTC
TRBV5-4	TRBJ2-7	TRBD2	.	CASSRRGLAGDEQYF	TGTGCCAGCAGCAGGAGAGGACTAGCGGGAGACGAGCAGTACTTC
TRBV27	TRBJ1-1	.	.	CASSPDRYEAFF	TGTGCCAGCAGCCCCGACAGATATGAAGCTTTCTTT
TRBV19	TRBJ1-1	.	.	CASREGAGAEAFF	TGTGCCAGTAGGGAGGGTGCGGGCGCTGAAGCTTTCTTT
TRBV9	TRBJ2-2	TRBD1	.	CASRGQGTGELFF	TGTGCCAGCAGAGGACAGGGCACCGGGGAGCTGTTTTTT
TRBV6-6	TRBJ2-5	TRBD1	.	CASSYWTGGQETQYF	TGTGCCAGCAGTTACTGGACAGGGGGCCAAGAGACCCAGTACTTC
TRBV7-9	TRBJ2-7	.	.	CASSLVPGDPPYEQYF	TGTGCCAGCAGCTTAGTCCCGGGGGACCCCCCCTACGAGCAGTACTTC
TRBV9	TRBJ2-3	TRBD2	.	CASSVIAGGTDTQYF	TGTGCCAGCAGCGTGATCGCGGGGGGCACAGATACGCAGTATTTT
TRBV2	TRBJ2-1	TRBD2	.	CASSPPSPRTSGSYNEQFF	TGTGCCAGCAGCCCACCTTCTCCGCGGACTAGCGGGAGCTACAATGAGCAGTTCTTC
TRBV6-5	TRBJ2-7	.	.	CASGHRLGYEQYF	TGTGCCAGTGGCCACCGGCTCGGATACGAGCAGTACTTC
TRBV19	TRBJ2-1	TRBD1	.	CASSVTGGIYNEQFF	TGTGCCAGTAGTGTCACAGGGGGCATTTACAATGAGCAGTTCTTC
TRBV6-1	TRBJ2-7	.	.	CASSEAGLDEQYF	TGTGCCAGCAGTGAAGCTGGCCTTGACGAGCAGTACTTC
TRBV19	TRBJ2-7	.	.	CASSPGPTYEQYF	TGTGCCAGTAGTCCGGGACCCACCTACGAGCAGTACTTC
TRBV28	TRBJ2-3	TRBD2	.	CASSLLAGKIDTQYF	TGTGCCAGCAGTTTACTAGCGGGAAAGATAGATACGCAGTATTTT
TRBV11-2	TRBJ2-1	TRBD2	.	CASSPGTSGRREQFF	TGTGCCAGCAGCCCGGGGACTAGCGGGAGGCGCGAGCAGTTCTTC
TRBV19	TRBJ2-7	.	.	CASSTAGASYEQYF	TGTGCCAGTAGCACCGCGGGTGCCTCCTACGAGCAGTACTTC
TRBV19	TRBJ1-5	.	.	CASSIVHTSNQPQHF	TGTGCCAGTAGTATCGTCCACACCAGCAATCAGCCCCAGCATTTT
TRBV30	TRBJ1-1	.	.	CAWSVMFPDTEAFF	TGTGCCTGGAGTGTTATGTTTCCGGACACTGAAGCTTTCTTT
TRBV2	TRBJ1-1	.	.	CASSGPLGEAFF	TGTGCCAGCAGTGGCCCCCTTGGGGAAGCTTTCTTT
TRBV28	TRBJ1-3	TRBD1	.	CASSLYGQEVSDTIYF	TGTGCCAGCAGTTTATATGGACAGGAAGTATCAGACACCATATATTTT
TRBV7-7	TRBJ2-2	.	.	CASSPGLSNTGELFF	TGTGCCAGCAGCCCGGGACTTTCGAACACCGGGGAGCTGTTTTTT
TRBV7-9	TRBJ1-3	.	.	CASRSPPVGGNTIYF	TGTGCCAGCAGATCCCCCCCAGTCGGGGGAAACACCATATATTTT
TRBV10-3	TRBJ2-5	.	.	CAIERYFDGMETQYF	TGTGCCATCGAACGTTATTTTGACGGCATGGAGACCCAGTACTTC
TRBV19	TRBJ2-3	.	.	CASSILGYNTDTQYF	TGTGCCAGTAGTATACTTGGCTATAACACAGATACGCAGTATTTT
TRBV11-2	TRBJ1-3	.	.	CASSLEPGPPSSGNTIYF	TGTGCCAGCAGCTTAGAGCCGGGACCCCCGAGCTCTGGAAACACCATATATTTT
TRBV5-4	TRBJ2-7	.	.	CASSLSTSHEQYF	TGTGCCAGCAGCCTATCGACTTCACATGAGCAGTACTTC
TRBV28	TRBJ2-5	.	.	CASSFPTLSREQETQYF	TGTGCCAGCAGTTTCCCCACTCTCTCTAGAGAGCAAGAGACCCAGTACTTC
TRBV19	TRBJ2-7	.	.	CASSIEEGARVEQYF	TGTGCCAGTAGTATAGAAGAGGGAGCGAGGGTCGAGCAGTACTTC
TRBV19	TRBJ2-7	.	.	CASSSPLAGYEQYF	TGTGCCAGTAGTAGCCCATTGGCCGGGTACGAGCAGTACTTC
TRBV5-5	TRBJ2-7	TRBD2	.	CASSVTSGSTYEQYF	TGTGCCAGCAGCGTAACTAGCGGGTCCACCTACGAGCAGTACTTC
TRBV19	TRBJ2-7	.	.	CASSWDGEQYF	TGTGCCAGTAGTTGGGACGGGGAGCAGTACTTC
TRBV7-9	TRBJ2-7	.	.	CASTQGDSYEQYF	TGTGCCAGCACACAAGGGGACTCCTACGAGCAGTACTTC
TRBV28	TRBJ2-7	TRBD2	.	CASSTPGLQAYEQYF	TGTGCCAGCAGTACCCCGGGACTACAGGCCTACGAGCAGTACTTC
TRBV4-1	TRBJ2-7	TRBD1	.	CASSQEGDSSYEQYF	TGCGCCAGCAGCCAAGAGGGGGACAGTTCCTACGAGCAGTACTTC
TRBV27	TRBJ1-2	.	.	CASSLVGPWGSGDGYTF	TGTGCCAGCAGTTTAGTGGGTCCGTGGGGGTCCGGGGATGGCTACACCTTC
TRBV4-1	TRBJ1-1	.	.	CASSQTRADTEAFF	TGCGCCAGCAGCCAGACCAGGGCGGACACTGAAGCTTTCTTT
TRBV27	TRBJ2-7	.	.	CASRNGYYEQYF	TGTGCCAGCAGGAACGGATACTACGAGCAGTACTTC
TRBV11-3	TRBJ2-5	TRBD2	.	CASSTVAGEQYF	TGTGCCAGCAGCACCGTAGCGGGAGAGCAGTACTTC
TRBV5-1	TRBJ2-1	TRBD2	.	CASSLAVSGSKGEQFF	TGCGCCAGCAGCTTGGCCGTTAGCGGGAGTAAAGGTGAGCAGTTCTTC
TRBV28	TRBJ2-7	.	once	CASSDTYEQYF	TGTGCCAGCAGTGATACCTACGAGCAGTACTTC
TRBV7-6	TRBJ1-6	.	.	CASSLDGGGPLHF	TGTGCCAGCAGCTTAGACGGGGGCGGCCCCCTCCACTTT
TRBV27	TRBJ2-7	.	.	CASTHGRGYEQYF	TGTGCCAGCACTCACGGGAGAGGTTACGAGCAGTACTTC
TRBV7-9	TRBJ2-1	TRBD2	.	CASSFPRSGGTSSYNEQFF	TGTGCCAGCAGCTTCCCCCGAAGCGGGGGAACTAGCTCCTACAATGAGCAGTTCTTC
TRBV18	TRBJ2-1	.	.	CASSPDVGEEYNEQFF	TGTGCCAGCTCACCAGACGTGGGGGAGGAGTACAATGAGCAGTTCTTC
TRBV10-1	TRBJ2-7	TRBD1	.	CASSEEGQGLKQYF	TGCGCCAGCAGTGAGGAGGGACAGGGGCTCAAGCAGTACTTC
TRBV7-2	TRBJ2-1	.	.	CASSLGRHSYNEQFF	TGTGCCAGCAGCTTAGGGAGGCACTCCTACAATGAGCAGTTCTTC
TRBV6-6	TRBJ1-5	.	.	CASSRDVDQPQHF	TGTGCCAGCAGCAGGGACGTAGATCAGCCCCAGCATTTT
TRBV5-6	TRBJ2-5	TRBD1	.	CASSRTGGQETQYF	TGTGCCAGCAGCAGGACAGGGGGACAAGAGACCCAGTACTTC
TRBV10-3	TRBJ2-3	.	.	CAIADGMADTQYF	TGTGCCATCGCAGACGGGATGGCAGATACGCAGTATTTT
TRBV2	TRBJ1-2	.	.	CASRGMGRPYGYTF	TGTGCCAGCAGAGGAATGGGACGGCCTTATGGCTACACCTTC
TRBV7-6	TRBJ1-6	.	.	CAIPKCKRALTNSPLHF	TGTGCCATCCCTAAATGTAAGAGGGCCCTGACAAATTCACCCCTCCACTTT
TRBV4-1	TRBJ2-2	.	.	CASSLYPGRDNTGELFF	TGCGCCAGCAGCCTGTACCCAGGACGGGATAACACCGGGGAGCTGTTTTTT
TRBV10-1	TRBJ1-2	TRBD1	.	CASVSHRGANYGYTF	TGCGCCAGCGTTTCCCACAGGGGGGCTAACTATGGCTACACCTTC
TRBV30	TRBJ1-3	.	.	CAWSGNTIYF	TGTGCCTGGTCTGGAAACACCATATATTTT
TRBV7-9	TRBJ1-4	.	.	CASSLDLGGSRPNEKLFF	TGTGCCAGCAGCTTAGACCTTGGGGGTAGTAGGCCTAATGAAAAACTGTTTTTT
TRBV27	TRBJ2-7	.	.	CASSSTRYYEQYF	TGTGCCAGCAGCTCCACTAGATACTACGAGCAGTACTTC
TRBV6-1	TRBJ1-5	.	.	CASSEAVGGWDQPQHF	TGTGCCAGCAGTGAAGCTGTAGGGGGTTGGGATCAGCCCCAGCATTTT